The rows below give T cell receptor beta chains drawn from one sample of a study of shared clonotypes between healthy human individuals. The repertoire was sequenced with immunoSEQ multiplex PCR; TCRdb's copy has only in-frame clones and lacks some. There are about 2.2 million clones in the sample; approximately 94% occur only once, and 1.5% to 2% lies in the top ten. The specimen was naive CD8+ T cells from PBMCs. The receptor set was obtained from a man between 18 and 29 years old in good health. Some clones in this sample may be carry-over from other donors' samples. CDR3s include the opening cysteine and the closing phenylalanine or tryptophan. The D gene is left open where the match is weak. For some rows the clone size is stated as once, few or many, or as a class when expanded; others skip it.

V	J	D	size	DNA	CDR3
TRBV27	TRBJ2-7	NA	NA	TGTGCCAGCAGTTTTCAGGGGTACGAGCAGTACTTC	CASSFQGYEQYF
TRBV11-2	TRBJ1-1	NA	few	TGTGCCAGCAGCTTATCATGGGGCGCTGAAGCTTTCTTT	CASSLSWGAEAFF
TRBV27	TRBJ2-7	NA	once	TGTGCCAGCGGATCAGGATACGAGCAGTACTTC	CASGSGYEQYF
TRBV7-2	TRBJ2-5	TRBD1	NA	TGTGCCAGCAGCTCCTCGGGACAGGTACCGCGATCGCCCAAAGAGACCCAGTACTTC	CASSSSGQVPRSPKETQYF
TRBV7-9	TRBJ2-3	NA	NA	TGTGCCAGCAGACCGAAGGCAGTCCGGATAGGCACAGATACGCAGTATTTT	CASRPKAVRIGTDTQYF
TRBV6-1	TRBJ2-7	TRBD1	NA	TGTGCCGGGGTTATTATCGGGACAGGGGGGTACGAGCAGTACTTC	CAGVIIGTGGYEQYF
TRBV30	TRBJ2-3	TRBD2	NA	TGTGCCTGGAGTGAGAGACTAGCGGGGGCTCCAGATACGCAGTATTTT	CAWSERLAGAPDTQYF
TRBV27	TRBJ2-7	TRBD1	NA	TGTGCCAGCAGTTCCCGGACAGGTTCTGCCTTCTACGAGCAGTACTTC	CASSSRTGSAFYEQYF
TRBV11-3	TRBJ2-7	TRBD1	NA	TGTGCCAGCAGCTCCCGGGACAGCAGCTACGAGCAGTACTTC	CASSSRDSSYEQYF
TRBV29-1	TRBJ2-1	NA	NA	TGCAGCGCCGATGGGGGAGCGGGCCTATACAATGAGCAGTTCTTC	CSADGGAGLYNEQFF
TRBV18	TRBJ2-4	TRBD2	NA	TGTGCCAGCTCACCTAGCGGGAGGGCCAAAAACATTCAGTACTTC	CASSPSGRAKNIQYF
TRBV12-2	TRBJ2-5	NA	NA	TGTGCAAGTCGCTTAACCAACAATTGCCGGGACCCAACGGAGACCCAGTACTTC	CASRLTNNCRDPTETQYF